The sequence of this T cell receptor beta chain was determined in a study of blood T cell repertoires in COVID-19. Study information: Some COVID-19 samples were acute and others convalescent; all came from the United States, Italy and Spain. PBMCs, B-cell-depleted T cells, or T cells provided the cDNA or gDNA that made up the material.

V gave up 4 bases and J gave up 1 base; unmatched junction bases: 7. The CDR3 runs to 15 residues. The V gene's germline CDR1 is KGHSH and CDR2 LQKENI. As handled by the study authors: Estimated nucleated cell counts came from reference gene primer amplification. Measured with immunoSEQ multiplex PCR; TCRdb has only the in-frame clones, and not every one. That table gives V, J and clone size, and the DNA gave D and trimming. In the table there are 200,000 to 300,000 clones, 84% of which are singletons. The TCR was taken from a man aged 45-65 years with acute or convalescent COVID-19. V gene TRBV18 combines with J gene TRBJ2-7, with TRBD2 matching 7 bases. Sequencing was performed on peripheral blood. The CDR3 reads CASSLGGTLSYEQYF. The CDR3, as DNA: TGTGCCAGCTCACTGGGAGGGACCCTATCCTACGAGCAGTACTTC.